One and the same sample provided the 21 T cell receptor beta chains below, sequenced in a study of shared clonotypes between healthy human individuals. Method: immunoSEQ multiplex PCR; TCRdb's copy keeps in-frame clones and lacks some. The sample lists some 2,500,000 clones, around 90% occurring once. Sequenced sample: naive CD4+ T cells from PBMCs. As to subset: CD45RA+ positively selected. The receptors originated from a man between 18 and 35 years old in good health. Some clones in this sample may be carry-over from other donors' samples.

The chain combines TRBV6-6 with TRBJ2-5, with 11 bases that match TRBD2. This CDR3 is built from 15 residues. The trim removed 6 bases at V and 5 bases at J, leaving 8 bases unmatched. Germline CDR1 is MNHNY and CDR2 is SVGAGI (reference sequence). CDR3 residues: CASRDSGRGRETQYF. The CDR3 coding sequence is TGTGCCAGCAGGGATAGCGGGAGGGGCAGGGAGACCCAGTACTTC.

The V and J genes are TRBV7-9 and TRBJ2-1, with TRBD2 matching over 10 bases. The CDR3 has 16 amino acids. Trimming at V came to 2 bases and at J to 5 bases, leaving 6 bases not matched to a gene. The germline CDR1 and CDR2 sequences are SEHNR and FQNEAQ (reference sequence). CDR3 region: CASSLKGLANDNEQFF. CDR3 bases: TGTGCCAGCAGCTTAAAGGGACTAGCGAACGACAATGAGCAGTTCTTC.

This chain connects TRBV18 to TRBJ2-5; D is perhaps TRBD2 (5 bases). The CDR3 covers 15 residues. Deletions cut 2 bases from V and 4 bases from J, with 14 bases between. In germline, CDR1 is KGHSH, CDR2 LQKENI. CDR3 amino acids: CASSPEGISRETQYF. CDR3 sequence (DNA): TGTGCCAGCTCACCAGAGGGTATCTCCCGAGAGACCCAGTACTTC.

The V gene is TRBV5-1, the J gene TRBJ2-1; D is unresolved. With 5 bases removed from V and 4 bases from J, the gap between germline ends came to 10 bases. The CDR3 contains 13 residues. Germline V CDR1 and CDR2: SGHRS, YFSETQ. Here the CDR3 reads CASRTDGYNEQFF. The CDR3 DNA reads as TGCGCCAGCAGAACGGACGGATACAATGAGCAGTTCTTC. Together with reference TRBV5-1 and TRBJ2-1, the CDR3 gives the full variable domain: KAGVTQTPRYLIKTRGQQVTLSCSPISGHRSVSWYQQTPGQGLQFLFEYFSETQRNKGNFPGRFSGRQFSNSRSEMNVSTLELGDSALYLCASRTDGYNEQFFGPGTRLTVL.

The chain employs TRBV9 and TRBJ1-3; 7 nucleotides line up with TRBD1. The ends lost 3 bases at V and 4 bases at J; junction bases unmatched: 7. Germline values: CDR1 SGDLS, CDR2 YYNGEE. CDR3 size: 15 residues. The CDR3 coding sequence is TGTGCCAGCAGCGCCCCACCGGGACAGGGAAACACCATATATTTT. This translates into CASSAPPGQGNTIYF.

This clone has a single count. The V call is TRBV28, the J call TRBJ1-6, with D hard to call. This CDR3 has 13 residues. Germline CDR1 is MDHEN and CDR2 is SYDVKM. The V end was cut by 5 bases, the J end by 10 bases, with 12 bases between. The CDR3 nucleotides read TGTGCCAGCAGTACAACCGGGAGGTCACCCCTCCACTTT. This sequence encodes CASSTTGRSPLHF.

The genes are TRBV28 and TRBJ1-5; 9 bases align to TRBD1. The V gene end was trimmed by 5 bases and the J gene end by 6 bases; junction bases not matched to a gene: 8. Germline loops: CDR1 MDHEN, CDR2 SYDVKM. This CDR3 region has 15 residues. CDR3 in amino acids: CASSPQQGAGQPQHF. The CDR3 DNA reads as TGTGCCAGCAGTCCACAACAGGGGGCGGGTCAGCCCCAGCATTTT.

About this clone itself: Other DNA sequences in the same sample also yield this CDR3. The chain carries TRBV7-9 and TRBJ2-1, with D unresolved. V was trimmed by 5 bases and J by 9 bases, leaving 8 bases between them. CDR3 length: 11 amino acids. The germline CDR1 and CDR2 sequences are SEHNR and FQNEAQ (reference sequence). This CDR3 is CASSLRSEQFF. The DNA for the CDR3 is TGTGCCAGCAGCCTACGGAGTGAGCAGTTCTTC.

The CDR3 spells CAWSVSLGETEAFF. CDR3 coding DNA: TGTGCCTGGAGTGTATCGTTGGGGGAAACTGAAGCTTTCTTT. The chain carries TRBV30 and TRBJ1-1; possible D gene TRBD1, 5 bases. V was shortened by 0 bases and J by 5 bases, with 13 bases between the two germline ends. Germline CDR1 reads GTSNPN; CDR2 reads SVGIG (reference sequence). This CDR3 is 14 amino acids long.

This chain links TRBV5-8 with TRBJ2-2; D not resolved. The CDR3 spans 13 residues. CDR1 and CDR2 (germline): SGHTS, YDEGEE. Trimming took off 4 bases at V and 3 bases at J, with 7 bases between the two ends. CDR3 residues: CASSGSYTGELFF. The DNA for the CDR3 is TGTGCCAGCAGCGGGTCCTACACCGGGGAGCTGTTTTTT.

The rearrangement links TRBV4-1 to TRBJ2-1, with D maybe TRBD1 (6 bases). Germline V gene data show CDR1 as MGHRA and CDR2 as YSYEKL. CDR3 length: 18 amino acids. The V and J ends lost 2 bases and 0 bases respectively, with 17 bases between them. In nucleotides, the CDR3 is TGCGCCAGCAGCCAAAGACAGGCGAGAATTAGCTCCTACAATGAGCAGTTCTTC. Encoded protein: CASSQRQARISSYNEQFF.

The V gene is TRBV28, the J gene TRBJ1-5; D uncertain. Germline CDR1 MDHEN, CDR2 SYDVKM. The CDR3 is made up of 16 amino acids. The V gene lost 4 bases and the J gene lost 0 bases, with 13 bases spanning the gap. CDR3 residues: CASSYAAAYSNQPQHF. For the CDR3, the DNA is TGTGCCAGCAGTTACGCGGCCGCTTATAGCAATCAGCCCCAGCATTTT.

V and J are TRBV11-2 and TRBJ1-2, with 10 bases lining up with TRBD1. CDR1 is SGHAT, CDR2 FQNNGV, per germline. This CDR3 spans 15 amino acids. Germline trimming cut 6 bases from V and 5 bases from J; bases unmatched to any gene: 9. DNA for the CDR3: TGTGCCAGCAGGCCTCCGGGACAGGGGCATTATGGCTACACCTTC. Translating gives CASRPPGQGHYGYTF.

This chain links TRBV7-8 with TRBJ2-7; the D gene is possibly TRBD1 (6 bases). The V gene lost 5 bases and the J gene lost 0 bases, with 17 bases spanning the gap. The CDR3 is made up of 16 amino acids. Germline CDR1 SGHVS, CDR2 FQNEAQ. The DNA of the CDR3 is TGTGCCAGCAGCGCAGGGACACTAGGGGACTCCTACGAGCAGTACTTC. As protein: CASSAGTLGDSYEQYF.

The rearrangement links TRBV15 to TRBJ1-5; the D is unclear. The V gene's germline CDR1 is LNHNV and CDR2 YYDKDF (reference sequence). V lost 1 base to trimming and J lost 8 bases, with 9 bases between them. The CDR3 runs to 13 residues. The CDR3 nucleotides read TGTGCCACCAGCAGAGCACTAGAAAAGCCCCAGCATTTT. As protein: CATSRALEKPQHF.

This rearrangement joins TRBV4-1 to TRBJ1-2; D is uncertain. Germline values: CDR1 MGHRA, CDR2 YSYEKL. V was trimmed by 0 bases and J by 4 bases, leaving 18 bases between them. The CDR3 is 17 residues long. The chain's CDR3 is CASSQDRNGKAAYGYTF. As DNA, the CDR3 is TGCGCCAGCAGCCAAGATCGTAATGGAAAGGCAGCCTATGGCTACACCTTC.

V and J are TRBV7-2 and TRBJ2-7; TRBD2 might be the D (5 bases). Per germline, CDR1 SGHTA and CDR2 FQGNSA. Trimming cost V 3 bases and J 7 bases, with 16 bases left between them. This CDR3 contains 14 residues. CDR3 nucleotides: TGTGCCAGCAGCTTGACTATCACGGTCCGGGAGCAGTACTTC. It yields the protein CASSLTITVREQYF.

This clone was detected a few times. The V call is TRBV18, the J call TRBJ2-1, with a weak D call TRBD2 (5 bases). CDR1 and CDR2 from the germline V gene are KGHSH and LQKENI. V lost 1 base to trimming and J lost 2 bases, with 6 bases between them. The CDR3 spans 14 residues. The CDR3 region is CASSPQTTYNEQFF. As DNA, the CDR3 is TGTGCCAGCTCACCACAGACTACCTACAATGAGCAGTTCTTC.

The V gene is TRBV29-1, the J gene TRBJ2-1, with D possibly being TRBD1 (6 bases). CDR1 is SQVTM, CDR2 ANQGSEA, per germline. CDR3 size: 15 residues. V lost 7 bases and J 3 bases, leaving 19 bases between the germline ends. CDR3 residues: CSAKTGQQIYNEQFF. The CDR3 nucleotides are TGCAGCGCCAAGACTGGACAGCAGATCTACAATGAGCAGTTCTTC.

This clone came up a few times. This sequence joins TRBV28 and TRBJ1-5; D not resolved. Per germline, CDR1 MDHEN and CDR2 SYDVKM. The length of the CDR3 is 13 residues. With 6 bases removed from V and 3 bases from J, the gap between germline ends came to 9 bases. CDR3 protein: CASSRNPNQPQHF. The CDR3 bases are TGTGCCAGCAGCCGAAACCCCAATCAGCCCCAGCATTTT.

The chain is built from TRBV2 and TRBJ1-4, with TRBD1 matching 9 bases. V gave up 4 bases and J gave up 3 bases; unmatched junction bases: 3. The CDR3 has 15 residues. Germline-derived CDR1 and CDR2 are SNHLY and FYNNEI. CDR3 residues: CASSGDRVSNEKLFF. Written as DNA, the CDR3 is TGTGCCAGCAGTGGGGACAGGGTGTCTAATGAAAAACTGTTTTTT.